These 2 T cell receptor beta chains were all obtained from the same sample, sequenced in a study of memory CD4+ T cells and cytomegalovirus serostatus. The sort gate was single viable CD3+CD4+CD8-CD45RO+ cells for memory CD4+ T cells. Method: immunoSEQ multiplex PCR; TCRdb's copy keeps in-frame clones and lacks some. The sample gives 60,000 to 70,000 clones, 70% to 80% of which show up once; about 4.3% is in the top ten. Sequencing was done on a sample of memory CD4+ T cells from blood. The source is an adult in good health and CMV-seropositive.

The chain links TRBV11-2 to TRBJ1-1; 10 bases agree with TRBD1. The V gene end was trimmed by 2 bases and the J gene end by 1 base; junction bases not matched to a gene: 7. Germline assignment: CDR1 SGHAT and CDR2 FQNNGV. This CDR3 contains 17 residues. In DNA form, the CDR3 reads TGTGCCAGCAGCTTAAGGGGGACAGGGGCCTGGAACACTGAAGCTTTCTTT. This translates into CASSLRGTGAWNTEAFF.

This clone has only one observation. CDR3 sequence: CASNPGEGGYTF. In DNA, the CDR3 is TGTGCCAGCAACCCAGGTGAGGGTGGCTACACCTTC. The V and J genes are TRBV6-1 and TRBJ1-2; D gene unclear. Trimming took 7 bases from V and 7 from J, leaving 13 bases between them. CDR3 length: 12 residues. Germline-derived CDR1 and CDR2 are MNHNS and SASEGT.